The 12 T cell receptor beta chains below all came from one sample that was sequenced in a study of cytomegalovirus exposure and HLA in healthy donors. Repertoires were generated with immunoSEQ multiplex PCR, while TCRdb's copy carries only in-frame clones and drops some. The sample holds some 44,000 clones; about 90% are singletons and the top ten take 5.5% to 6.5%. The sample was PBMCs. The receptors come from a man in his late teens or twenties in good health and CMV-seronegative.

The chain links TRBV19 to TRBJ2-3, with 10 positions matching TRBD1. Losses at the gene ends were 4 bases for V and 1 base for J; bases not matched to a gene: 2. Germline CDR1 reads LNHDA; CDR2 reads SQIVND (reference sequence). This CDR3 spans 15 amino acids. The CDR3 bases are TGTGCCAGTAGTACCGGGACAGGGGGCACAGATACGCAGTATTTT. Translating it yields CASSTGTGGTDTQYF.

The V call is TRBV9, the J call TRBJ2-7, with TRBD2 matching over 10 bases. V lost 3 bases to trimming and J lost 7 bases; unmatched junction nucleotides: 7. This CDR3 has 14 residues. Germline lookup yields CDR1 SGDLS and CDR2 YYNGEE. CDR3: CASSDSGRSWEQYF. In nucleotides, the CDR3 is TGTGCCAGCAGCGATAGCGGGAGGTCCTGGGAGCAGTACTTC.

The chain links TRBV5-4 to TRBJ2-7; 14 nucleotides align to TRBD2. CDR1 is SGHNT, CDR2 YYREEE, per germline (reference sequence). The CDR3 is 17 residues long. The ends lost 2 bases at V and 0 bases at J; junction bases unmatched: 4. The CDR3 loop is CASSLGTSGGSSYEQYF. In nucleotides, the CDR3 is TGTGCCAGCAGCTTAGGGACTAGCGGGGGCAGCTCCTACGAGCAGTACTTC.

The chain employs TRBV7-9 and TRBJ1-5; weak D call: TRBD1 (5 bases). Germline V CDR1 and CDR2: SEHNR, FQNEAQ (reference sequence). The CDR3 contains 15 residues. V was cut by 6 bases and J by 4 bases, with 16 bases left in between. In DNA, the CDR3 is TGTGCCAGCAGTCTTACGCCGGGACTTAATCAGCCCCAGCATTTT. This encodes CASSLTPGLNQPQHF. Drawing the rest from reference TRBV7-9 and TRBJ1-5, the complete variable domain is DTGVSQNPRHKITKRGQNVTFRCDPISEHNRLYWYRQTLGQGPEFLTYFQNEAQLEKSRLLSDRFSAERPKGSFSTLEIQRTEQGDSAMYLCASSLTPGLNQPQHFGDGTRLSIL.

The gene calls are TRBV5-6 and TRBJ2-3, with D perhaps TRBD2 (7 bases). Germline V gene lookup returns CDR1 SGHDT and CDR2 YYEEEE. Trimming stripped 2 bases from V and 4 bases from J, with 23 bases between. The CDR3 length is 18 residues. CDR3 bases: TGTGCCAGCAGCTTCTCCCGAGGGGGGGAACTAGCAGCAGATACGCAGTATTTT. It specifies CASSFSRGGELAADTQYF.

The genes are TRBV2 and TRBJ1-4; TRBD1 aligns across 8 bases. The CDR3 covers 15 residues. V trimming: 2 bases; J trimming: 6 bases; junction bases outside the gene matches: 5. Germline assignment: CDR1 SNHLY and CDR2 FYNNEI. The CDR3 here is CASSEQQGAYEKLFF. The DNA of the CDR3 is TGTGCCAGCAGTGAACAGCAGGGGGCGTATGAAAAACTGTTTTTT. The whole variable domain, remainder taken from reference TRBV2 and TRBJ1-4, is EPEVTQTPSHQVTQMGQEVILRCVPISNHLYFYWYRQILGQKVEFLVSFYNNEISEKSEIFDDQFSVERPDGSNFTLKIRSTKLEDSAMYFCASSEQQGAYEKLFFGSGTQLSVL.

This chain joins TRBV19 and TRBJ2-7, with 10 bases aligning to TRBD2. The junction had 10 bases not matched to a gene; V was cut back by 5 bases and J by 0 bases. This CDR3 spans 17 amino acids. Germline V lookup: CDR1 LNHDA, CDR2 SQIVND (reference sequence). The CDR3 nucleotides are TGTGCCAGTAGTCCGGGACTAGCGTATCCTATCTCCTACGAGCAGTACTTC. It is translated as CASSPGLAYPISYEQYF.

J is TRBJ2-1 and V is TRBV7-2; TRBD2 is a possible D gene (6 bases). Germline V gene sequence: CDR1 SGHTA, CDR2 FQGNSA. Trimming took 5 bases from V and 3 from J, leaving 14 bases between them. The CDR3 length is 15 residues. The CDR3 protein is CASSQAGLNYNEQFF. As DNA, the CDR3 is TGTGCCAGCAGCCAAGCGGGCCTTAACTACAATGAGCAGTTCTTC.

The V call is TRBV7-3, the J call TRBJ2-3, with TRBD2 identical over 11 bases. Germline V CDR1 and CDR2: SGHTA, FQGTGA. V trimming: 5 bases; J trimming: 5 bases; junction bases outside the gene matches: 12. The CDR3 covers 17 residues. The CDR3 loop is CASSQLRVAGGQDTQYF. Written as DNA, the CDR3 is TGTGCCAGCAGCCAACTGAGGGTAGCGGGGGGGCAAGATACGCAGTATTTT.

The V call is TRBV4-1, the J call TRBJ1-2; D may be TRBD1 (6 bases). The CDR3 spans 14 residues. CDR1 is MGHRA and CDR2 is YSYEKL in the germline V gene. Trimming stripped 1 base from V and 4 bases from J, with 10 bases between. CDR3 DNA sequence: TGCGCCAGCAGCCAAGCGGGGGGGGCCTATGGCTACACCTTC. This codes for CASSQAGGAYGYTF.

The genes are TRBV27 and TRBJ2-1, with D perhaps TRBD2 (6 bases). There are 12 residues in the CDR3. The ends were cut back, 3 bases at V and 9 bases at J, with 9 bases in the middle. CDR1 and CDR2 (germline): MNHEY, SMNVEV (reference sequence). Here the CDR3 reads CASSLAGTEQFF. CDR3 sequence (DNA): TGTGCCAGCAGTTTGGCGGGAACTGAGCAGTTCTTC.

The rearrangement links TRBV5-1 to TRBJ2-4, with 9 bases identical to TRBD2. V shed 2 bases, J shed 6 bases, and the junction held 3 bases outside the gene matches. CDR3 size: 14 residues. The germline gives CDR1 SGHRS, CDR2 YFSETQ. The CDR3 sequence is CASSFSTSGNIQYF. Written as DNA, the CDR3 is TGCGCCAGCAGCTTCTCGACTAGCGGAAACATTCAGTACTTC.